Given below is one TCR beta chain in context. It has no known antigen specificity. Base qualities are not recorded, but no much larger clone differs from it by a single base. This sample was included in a study of T cell changes during pregnancy in multiple sclerosis (dated by TCRdb to between 2018 and 2021). Regarding the research as a whole: In women with multiple sclerosis, the researchers looked at how the T cell repertoire shifted as pregnancy progressed.

V sheds 0 bases and J sheds 3 bases, leaving 9 bases between their ends. The germline V gene encodes CDR1 MNHNY and CDR2 SVGAGI (reference sequence). Including the terminal cysteine and phenylalanine, the CDR3 comprises 15 residues. CDR3 DNA only is kept here, 45 bases in frame from base 1. Libraries were built with the immunoSEQ multiplex PCR assay. TCRdb holds this immuneACCESS table with in-frame rearrangements only. Some clones are missing; in checked studies, unresolved V genes explain under half, and the rest has no known cause. The sample yields 85,000 to 120,000 clones; about 90% were counted once. The biggest ten clones account for approximately 1.6% of the sample.

The sequencing here drew on peripheral blood, taken after pregnancy. Recombination joined TRBV6-6 with TRBJ1-3; the D segment could be TRBD1, given 6 matching bases. The sequence derives from a female donor with multiple sclerosis, enrolled in a pregnancy study. The CDR3 amino acid sequence is: CASSYSTGVGNTIYF. The base sequence is TGTGCCAGCAGTTACTCGACAGGAGTTGGAAACACCATATATTTT.